This T cell receptor (beta chain) was found in a study of human T cells and chemical hapten exposure. Background on the study: Patients had diphenylcyclopropenone applied to the scalp weekly throughout the approximately 25-week study.

The study, taken as a whole, reports: There was no change with DPC sensitization in TCRs above 1 in 1000 frequency.

This clonotype appeared a few times. Its antigen is not known. As to time point: pre-sensitization, week 0. The treatment was: therapeutic diphenylcyclopropenone sensitization with weekly scalp DPC. Patches went on only after blood had been drawn each time. Extraction yielded total RNA from whole blood (unfractionated). TCRdb independently ran MiXCR on the RACE reads; one entry per CDR3 protein. The repertoire includes around 100,000 distinct CDR3 sequences, 10% to 14% of them detected once, and approximately 3.4% sits in the top ten. CDR3 length equals 13 residues. Trimming shortened V by 5 bases and J by 1 base, and 8 bases separated the two germline ends. Per the germline V gene, CDR1 is SGHNT and CDR2 is YENEEA.

This clonotype was obtained from a woman in her sixties or seventies with alopecia areata. Some clones in this sample may be carry-over from other donors' samples. The starting material was whole blood, obtained in connection with sensitization to the hapten diphenylcyclopropenone (DPC). The V call is TRBV11-3, the J call TRBJ1-1; D is uncertain. CDR3 nucleotide sequence: TGTGCCAGCAGCGCCCAGGAGAACACTGAAGCTTTCTTT. It yields the protein CASSAQENTEAFF.